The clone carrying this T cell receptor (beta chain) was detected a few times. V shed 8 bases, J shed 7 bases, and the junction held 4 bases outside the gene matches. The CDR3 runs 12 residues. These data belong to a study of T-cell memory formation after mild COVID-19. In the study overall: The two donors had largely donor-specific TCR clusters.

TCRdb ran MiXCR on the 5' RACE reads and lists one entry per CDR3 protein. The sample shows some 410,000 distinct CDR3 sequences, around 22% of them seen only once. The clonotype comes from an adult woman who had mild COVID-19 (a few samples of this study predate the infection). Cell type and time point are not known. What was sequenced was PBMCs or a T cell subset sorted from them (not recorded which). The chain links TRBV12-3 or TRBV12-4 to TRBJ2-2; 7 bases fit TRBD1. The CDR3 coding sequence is TGTGCCAGCCAAGACAGGGACGGGGAGCTGTTTTTT. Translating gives CASQDRDGELFF.